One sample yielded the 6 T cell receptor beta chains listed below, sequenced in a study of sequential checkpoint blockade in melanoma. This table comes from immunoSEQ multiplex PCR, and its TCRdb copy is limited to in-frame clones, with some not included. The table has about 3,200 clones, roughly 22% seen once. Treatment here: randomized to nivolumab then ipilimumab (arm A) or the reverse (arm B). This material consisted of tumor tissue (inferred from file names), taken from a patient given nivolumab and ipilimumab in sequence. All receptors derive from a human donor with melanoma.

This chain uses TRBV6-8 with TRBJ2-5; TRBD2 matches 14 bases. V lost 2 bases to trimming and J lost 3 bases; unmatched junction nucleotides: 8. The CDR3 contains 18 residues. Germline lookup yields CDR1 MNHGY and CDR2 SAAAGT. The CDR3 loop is CASSYPGLAGAIEETQYF. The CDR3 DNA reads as TGTGCCAGCAGTTACCCGGGACTAGCGGGGGCAATAGAAGAGACCCAGTACTTC.

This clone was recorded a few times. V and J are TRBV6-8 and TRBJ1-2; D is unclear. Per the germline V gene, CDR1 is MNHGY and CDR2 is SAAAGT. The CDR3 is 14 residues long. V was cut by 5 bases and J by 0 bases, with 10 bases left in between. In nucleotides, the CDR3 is TGTGCCAGCAGTCCCTCGGGAGCTAACTATGGCTACACCTTC. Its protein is CASSPSGANYGYTF.

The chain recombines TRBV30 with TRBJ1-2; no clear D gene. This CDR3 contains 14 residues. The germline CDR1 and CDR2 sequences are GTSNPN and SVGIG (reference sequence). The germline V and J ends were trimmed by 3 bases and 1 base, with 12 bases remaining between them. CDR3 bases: TGTGCCTGGAGCTCGTTACAGAATAACTATGGCTACACCTTC. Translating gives CAWSSLQNNYGYTF.

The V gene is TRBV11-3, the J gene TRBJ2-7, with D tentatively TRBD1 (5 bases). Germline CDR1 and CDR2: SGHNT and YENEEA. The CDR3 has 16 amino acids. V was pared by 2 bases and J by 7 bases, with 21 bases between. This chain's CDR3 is CASSLRSGIAAEEQYF. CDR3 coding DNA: TGTGCCAGCAGCTTAAGGTCAGGGATTGCCGCGGAGGAGCAGTACTTC.

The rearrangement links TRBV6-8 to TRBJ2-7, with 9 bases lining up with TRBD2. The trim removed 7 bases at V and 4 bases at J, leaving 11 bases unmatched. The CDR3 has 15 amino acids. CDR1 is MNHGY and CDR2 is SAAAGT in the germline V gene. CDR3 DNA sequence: TGTGCCAGCACGGAATCCCTAGCGGGACTTTACGAGCAGTACTTC. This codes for CASTESLAGLYEQYF.

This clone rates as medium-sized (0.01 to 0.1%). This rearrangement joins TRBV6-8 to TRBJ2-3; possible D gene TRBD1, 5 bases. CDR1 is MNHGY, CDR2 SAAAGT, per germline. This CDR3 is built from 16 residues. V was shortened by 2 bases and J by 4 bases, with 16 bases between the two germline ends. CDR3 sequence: CASSYHTVGAADTQYF. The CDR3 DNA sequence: TGTGCCAGCAGTTACCACACCGTTGGGGCTGCAGATACGCAGTATTTT.